These T cell receptor beta chains were read from a single sample in a study of blood T cell repertoires in COVID-19. Some clones are missing from TCRdb's copy, which holds only in-frame ones; the method was immunoSEQ multiplex PCR. In the table there are tens of thousands of clones, more than 80% of which are singletons. The sequencing sample was made of peripheral blood. These receptors were collected from an older woman with acute or convalescent COVID-19. Each CDR3 is given with its conserved first and last residue. A D gene is named only where the DNA matches it firmly. The size entry is marked missing in some rows and otherwise reads once, few, many or a size class.

j_call v_call clone_size d_call cdr3_nt cdr3_aa
TRBJ1-6 TRBV27 . . TGTGCCAGCAGTTTTTACGCCCAGGGCTCACCCCTCCACTTT CASSFYAQGSPLHF
TRBJ2-3 TRBV2 . TRBD1 TGTGCCAGCAGTTCCGGGACAGGGAGCACAGATACGCAGTATTTT CASSSGTGSTDTQYF
TRBJ1-5 TRBV10-2 many . TGCGCCAGCAGTGAGATCGGCCGGCAGGCCAGCAATCAGCCCCAGCATTTT CASSEIGRQASNQPQHF
TRBJ1-6 TRBV7-8 . . TGTGCCAGCAGCTCACTCCCCTCCTATAATTCACCCCTCCACTTT CASSSLPSYNSPLHF
TRBJ1-1 TRBV18 . . TGTGCCAGCTCACTGCTGGACAGGAACACTGAAGCTTTCTTT CASSLLDRNTEAFF
TRBJ1-1 TRBV5-5 . . TGTGCCAGCAGCTTACAGGGCATGAACACTGAAGCTTTCTTT CASSLQGMNTEAFF
TRBJ2-5 TRBV5-1 . TRBD1 TGCGCCAGCAGCTGGGGGACAGTCGAAGAGACCCAGTACTTC CASSWGTVEETQYF
TRBJ1-6 TRBV7-2 few . TGTGCCAGCAGCTTAGCGACCCTAGGACTCCACTTT CASSLATLGLHF
TRBJ2-2 TRBV18 . TRBD2 TGTGCCAGCTCACCGGGACTAGCGGGAGCTACCGGGGAGCTGTTTTTT CASSPGLAGATGELFF
TRBJ2-5 TRBV5-1 . . TGCGCCAGCAGATCCGGACTGAGCCAAGAGACCCAGTACTTC CASRSGLSQETQYF
TRBJ2-2 TRBV19 once . TGTGCCAGTTGTCTCCTAGGGCAGGGGAGTATCACCGGGGAGCTGTTTTTT CASCLLGQGSITGELFF
TRBJ1-2 TRBV9 . TRBD1 TGTGCCAGCAGCTCGTGGACAGGCTTTGGCTATGGCTACACCTTC CASSSWTGFGYGYTF
TRBJ1-4 TRBV7-2 once . TGTGCCAGCAGCTTAAGCGAAAAACTGTTTTTT CASSLSEKLFF
TRBJ1-2 TRBV6-1 . . TGTGCCAGCAGTGACAGGGGCCTAACTAACTATGGCTACACCTTC CASSDRGLTNYGYTF
TRBJ2-5 TRBV10-3 . TRBD1 TGTGCCATCAGAGATACAGGGGGCGGCCAAGAGACCCAGTACTTC CAIRDTGGGQETQYF
TRBJ2-3 TRBV5-5 . TRBD2 TGTGCCAGCAGCTTTAGCGGGGGAGATAGCACAGATACGCAGTATTTT CASSFSGGDSTDTQYF
TRBJ2-1 TRBV6-5 . . TGTGCCAGCAGCCCCAGGGTCAACAATGAGCAGTTCTTC CASSPRVNNEQFF
TRBJ2-7 TRBV29-1 . TRBD1 TGCAGCGCCGAGACAGGGTCCACCTACGAGCAGTACTTC CSAETGSTYEQYF
TRBJ2-5 TRBV5-6 . TRBD2 TGTGCCAGCAGCTTGACAGCGGGGGGCCGGGAGACCCAGTACTTC CASSLTAGGRETQYF
TRBJ1-6 TRBV3-1/TRBV3-2 . . TGTGCCAGCAGCCAACGCGGTGGTAATAATTCACCCCTCCACTTT CASSQRGGNNSPLHF
TRBJ2-2 TRBV9 . . TGTGCCAGCAGCCCCCAAAACACCGGGGAGCTGTTTTTT CASSPQNTGELFF
TRBJ1-6 TRBV30 . . TGTGCCTGGATGGTGATGAGGGGGACCTATAATTCACCCCTCCACTTT CAWMVMRGTYNSPLHF
TRBJ2-3 TRBV10-3 once TRBD2 TGTGCCATCAGTGAGTCTAGCGGGGGCTCCTCTGGGACGCAGTATTTT CAISESSGGSSGTQYF
TRBJ2-6 TRBV9 . . TGTGCCAGCAGCGTAGATACAGGTGCCTCCGGGGCCAACGTCCTGACTTTC CASSVDTGASGANVLTF
TRBJ2-2 TRBV24-1 . . TGTGCCACCAGTGATTTCGGTAGGGGTGACACCGGGGAGCTGTTTTTT CATSDFGRGDTGELFF
TRBJ1-6 TRBV9 . . TGTGCCAGCAGCGTAGCAGAATTCTATAATTCACCCCTCCACTTT CASSVAEFYNSPLHF
TRBJ2-4 TRBV6-6 . TRBD1 TGTGCCAGCAGTCCGGGAGACAGGGGGCAAGGCAAAAACATTCAGTACTTC CASSPGDRGQGKNIQYF
TRBJ2-1 TRBV7-8 once . TGTGCCAGCAGCTCCCGGGGGAACTCCTACAATGAGCAGTTCTTC CASSSRGNSYNEQFF
TRBJ2-5 TRBV7-6 . . TGTGCCAGCAGCTCGACGGACTTTCAAGAGACCCAGTACTTC CASSSTDFQETQYF
TRBJ2-5 TRBV4-1 . TRBD1 TGCGCCAGCAGCCAAGGAGGGGGCAGGGAGACCCAGTACTTC CASSQGGGRETQYF
TRBJ2-7 TRBV20-1 . . TGCAGTGCTAGTGGGGACACCTACGAGCAGTACTTC CSASGDTYEQYF
TRBJ2-3 TRBV11-2 . . TGTGCCAGCAGCTTTATGGGGGGGCCGACAGATACGCAGTATTTT CASSFMGGPTDTQYF
TRBJ1-6 TRBV23-1 . TRBD1 TGCGCCAGCAGCCATCAGGCGACAGGGGATTCACCCCTCCACTTT CASSHQATGDSPLHF
TRBJ1-2 TRBV27 . TRBD1 TGTGCCAGCAGTCCTGGACAGGGAAAGAGTGTGGACTATGGCTACACCTTC CASSPGQGKSVDYGYTF
TRBJ2-1 TRBV7-2 . TRBD1 TGTGCCAGCAGCTTCGGACAGGGGTCCTACAATGAGCAGTTCTTC CASSFGQGSYNEQFF
TRBJ1-6 TRBV5-1 once . TGCGCCAGCAGCTTAGGTCCGCAGGATTCACCCCTCCACTTT CASSLGPQDSPLHF
TRBJ2-3 TRBV20-1 . TRBD2 TGCAGTACTGAGCGGGGGGATACGCAGTATTTT CSTERGDTQYF
TRBJ1-5 TRBV6-5 . TRBD1 TGTGCCAGCGTGGGACAGTATAGCAATCAGCCCCAGCATTTT CASVGQYSNQPQHF
TRBJ2-1 TRBV7-9 once . TGTGCCAGCAGCCCCCCGGGGAGCTCCTACAATGAGCAGTTCTTC CASSPPGSSYNEQFF
TRBJ1-6 TRBV12-3/TRBV12-4 few . TGTGCCAGCAGTTCGCCTTCCACTACCCTCCACTTT CASSSPSTTLHF
TRBJ1-2 TRBV6-5 . . TGTGCCAGCAGTTACTCGATTGGGGCAGTCGGTGGCTACACCTTC CASSYSIGAVGGYTF
TRBJ2-1 TRBV11-3 once TRBD2 TGTGCCAGCAGCTTAGGGGAGGGCGGGTACAATGAGCAGTTCTTC CASSLGEGGYNEQFF
TRBJ1-1 TRBV5-4 . . TGTGCCAGCAGCCTTAGACAGGAGAACACTGAAGCTTTCTTT CASSLRQENTEAFF
TRBJ1-1 TRBV27 . . TGTGCCAGCAGTTTGACATTCGGCACTGAAGCTTTCTTT CASSLTFGTEAFF
TRBJ2-7 TRBV5-1 . . TGCGCCAGCAGCTTGGCCGGACAGTCTTACTCCTACGAGCAGTACTTC CASSLAGQSYSYEQYF
TRBJ2-3 TRBV5-1 . . TGCGCCAGCAGCCGAGGGACTAGCACAGATACGCAGTATTTT CASSRGTSTDTQYF
TRBJ2-3 TRBV19 . TRBD1 TGTGCCAGTAAAGACAGGGCTAGCACAGATACGCAGTATTTT CASKDRASTDTQYF
TRBJ2-1 TRBV21-1 . . TGTGCCAGCAGCAAAATCCATGGACTAGCGGGTGACAGACACAATGAGCAGTTCTTC CASSKIHGLAGDRHNEQFF
TRBJ2-4 TRBV21-1 once . TGTGCCAGCAGAGGGGTTGAAACCAAAAACATTCAGTACTTC CASRGVETKNIQYF
TRBJ2-2 TRBV6-5 . . TGTGCCAGCAGTCTGACCGGGGAGCTGTTTTTT CASSLTGELFF
TRBJ1-4 TRBV3-1/TRBV3-2 . . TGTGCCAGCAGCCAAGTAGTTTTTCCAACTAATGAAAAACTGTTTTTT CASSQVVFPTNEKLFF
TRBJ1-5 TRBV24-1 . . TGTGCCACCAGTGACCGGGACAATCAGCCCCAGCATTTT CATSDRDNQPQHF
TRBJ2-2 TRBV11-2 . . TGTGCCAGCAGCTTTATCCGACAGACTAGAGTGTGGACCGGGGAGCTGTTTTTT CASSFIRQTRVWTGELFF
TRBJ2-5 TRBV7-9 . TRBD1 TGTGCCAGCAGCTTAGCTTGGGCGGGCCGACAGGGGGCTGGAGAGACCCAGTACTTC CASSLAWAGRQGAGETQYF